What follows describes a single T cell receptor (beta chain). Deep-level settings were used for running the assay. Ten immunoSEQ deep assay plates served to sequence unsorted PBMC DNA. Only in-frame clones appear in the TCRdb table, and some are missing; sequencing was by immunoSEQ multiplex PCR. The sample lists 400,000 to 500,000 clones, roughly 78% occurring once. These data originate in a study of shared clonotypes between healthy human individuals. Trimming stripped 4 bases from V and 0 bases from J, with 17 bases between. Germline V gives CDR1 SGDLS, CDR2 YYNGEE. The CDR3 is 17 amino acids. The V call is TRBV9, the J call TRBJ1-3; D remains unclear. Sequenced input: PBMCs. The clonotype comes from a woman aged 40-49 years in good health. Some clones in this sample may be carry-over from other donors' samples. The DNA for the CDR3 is TGTGCCAGCAGCTCGGATAGGGCGCAATACTCTGGAAACACCATATATTTT. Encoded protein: CASSSDRAQYSGNTIYF.